This record covers a single T cell receptor (beta chain). Its antigen is not identified. Clones were sequenced by immunoSEQ multiplex PCR, and TCRdb holds only the in-frame ones, with some missing. The profile shows 400,000 to 450,000 clones, about nine tenths of them singletons. Indicated treatment: roughly 19 received Ad26.COV2.S at low or high dose, single or two shots; about 5 received placebo; per-sample allocation not given. Sampling happened 63 days after the first vaccine or placebo injection. The data belong to a study of Ad26.COV2.S vaccination and SARS-CoV-2 variants. Study findings and constraints: Analyses that measured TCR breadth and depth may have underestimated total T cell responses. It was found that vaccine and placebo recipients had similar non-spike TCR breadth. Spike-specific TCR breadth was greater in vaccine than placebo recipients.

The receptor was derived from a person aged 18 to 65 who received the Ad26.COV2.S COVID-19 vaccine or a placebo. Specimen: peripheral blood, collected in a trial of Ad26.COV2.S vaccine versus placebo.

DNA for the CDR3: TGTGCCAGCAGCTTAACGAGGGAAGAGACCCAGTACTTC. Its protein product is CASSLTREETQYF. The rearrangement joins TRBV7-9 to TRBJ2-5; tentatively, D is TRBD2 (5 bases). This CDR3 contains 13 residues. V was shortened by 2 bases and J by 3 bases, with 7 bases between the two germline ends. Germline CDR1 reads SEHNR; CDR2 reads FQNEAQ (reference sequence).